This T cell receptor beta chain was found in a study of blood T cell repertoires in COVID-19. V was shortened by 4 bases and J by 0 bases, with 13 bases between the two germline ends. The CDR3 length is 16 residues. Germline lookup yields CDR1 MGHRA and CDR2 YSYEKL. Method: immunoSEQ multiplex PCR; TCRdb's copy keeps in-frame clones and lacks some. The repertoire holds hundreds of thousands of clones, with 65% to 90% as singletons. Seattle's cohort entered during active infection and was followed longitudinally. The TCR comes from a man between 45 and 60 years old with COVID-19, enrolled during active disease. The sample consisted of peripheral blood. The chain recombines TRBV4-1 with TRBJ1-5, with D tentatively TRBD1 (6 bases). The CDR3 sequence: CASSLRDNDSNQPQHF. CDR3 nucleotides: TGCGCCAGCAGCCTCCGGGACAATGATAGCAATCAGCCCCAGCATTTT.